The 20 T cell receptor beta chains below come from one sample, sequenced in a study of blood T cell repertoires in COVID-19. Sequenced by immunoSEQ multiplex PCR; TCRdb stores in-frame clones only, minus some. This table has approximately 120,000 clones, less than 85% appearing once. Input material: peripheral blood. The receptors were sampled from a woman aged 55-70 years with acute or convalescent COVID-19.

This chain uses TRBV28 with TRBJ1-4; maybe TRBD1 (6 bases). V gave up 6 bases and J gave up 8 bases, with 25 bases separating them. Germline-derived CDR1 and CDR2 are MDHEN and SYDVKM. CDR3 size: 17 residues. The CDR3 here is CASSPRGGRGWMEKLFF. The CDR3 DNA follows: TGTGCCAGCAGCCCACGGGGTGGAAGGGGGTGGATGGAAAAACTGTTTTTT. Together with reference TRBV28 and TRBJ1-4, the CDR3 gives the full variable domain: DVKVTQSSRYLVKRTGEKVFLECVQDMDHENMFWYRQDPGLGLRLIYFSYDVKMKEKGDIPEGYSVSREKKERFSLILESASTNQTSMYLCASSPRGGRGWMEKLFFGSGTQLSVL.

The rearrangement uses TRBV5-1 and TRBJ2-1; 10 bases line up with TRBD1. V gave up 6 bases and J gave up 2 bases; unmatched junction bases: 5. The germline CDR1 and CDR2 sequences are SGHRS and YFSETQ. CDR3 length: 15 amino acids. Written as DNA, the CDR3 is TGCGCCAGCATGGTGGGGACAGGGGCCTACAATGAGCAGTTCTTC. Protein product: CASMVGTGAYNEQFF.

This chain connects TRBV5-1 to TRBJ2-5, with TRBD1 identical over 7 bases. Trimming removed 3 bases from V and 7 bases from J; junction bases left unmatched: 15. The CDR3 consists of 16 residues. CDR1 is SGHRS, CDR2 YFSETQ, per germline. This CDR3 reads CASSSDLDRAEWTQYF. As DNA, the CDR3 is TGCGCCAGCAGCTCGGACCTCGACAGGGCCGAATGGACCCAGTACTTC.

This chain uses TRBV27 with TRBJ2-7; 15 bases match TRBD2. The CDR3 covers 15 residues. The V gene's germline CDR1 is MNHEY and CDR2 SMNVEV (reference sequence). Trimming took 4 bases from V and 3 from J; bases not matched to a gene: 1. The CDR3 nucleotides read TGTGCCAGCAGTTGGGGACTAGCGGGAGGCTACGAGCAGTACTTC. Translated: CASSWGLAGGYEQYF.

The V call is TRBV2, the J call TRBJ2-6; D possibly corresponds to TRBD2 (6 bases). The CDR3 has 17 residues. V shed 3 bases and J shed 0 bases, with 12 bases lying between them. CDR1 and CDR2 (germline): SNHLY, FYNNEI. CDR3 DNA sequence: TGTGCCAGCAGTGAGTACATCGGGAGCTCTGGGGCCAACGTCCTGACTTTC. It translates to CASSEYIGSSGANVLTF.

The V and J genes are TRBV27 and TRBJ1-5; D might be TRBD1 (5 bases). The length of the CDR3 is 16 residues. Trimming took off 4 bases at V and 2 bases at J, with 15 bases between the two ends. The germline CDR1 and CDR2 sequences are MNHEY and SMNVEV (reference sequence). The CDR3 nucleotides are TGTGCCAGCAGTTATACAGGCGGTCTTGGCAATCAGCCCCAGCATTTT. Protein product: CASSYTGGLGNQPQHF.

This chain uses TRBV30 with TRBJ2-5; D might be TRBD1 (5 bases). From germline, CDR1 is GTSNPN and CDR2 SVGIG (reference sequence). The CDR3 runs to 15 residues. V gave up 0 bases and J gave up 5 bases, with 16 bases separating them. CDR3 nucleotide sequence: TGTGCCTGGAGTGTAGGGGCAAGGGTTGGGGAGACCCAGTACTTC. It translates to CAWSVGARVGETQYF.

This chain links TRBV5-1 with TRBJ1-2; D possibly corresponds to TRBD1 (5 bases). The CDR3 runs 12 residues. Germline V lookup: CDR1 SGHRS, CDR2 YFSETQ. With 2 bases removed from V and 7 bases from J, the gap between germline ends came to 9 bases. The CDR3: CASSFTQGGYTF. The CDR3 DNA is TGCGCCAGCAGCTTCACCCAGGGTGGCTACACCTTC.

The rearrangement uses TRBV7-9 and TRBJ2-2, with TRBD2 matching 8 bases. Germline CDR1 SEHNR, CDR2 FQNEAQ (reference sequence). The CDR3 covers 15 residues. The V and J ends lost 7 bases and 1 base, in that order; junction bases with no gene match: 5. CDR3: CASTSGGGNTGELFF. In nucleotides, the CDR3 is TGTGCCAGCACCTCCGGGGGGGGGAACACCGGGGAGCTGTTTTTT.

This chain links TRBV6-6 with TRBJ1-4; D is perhaps TRBD1 (5 bases). The V end lost 7 bases, the J end lost 2 bases, and 11 bases lay between the germline ends. The length of the CDR3 is 14 residues. CDR1 is MNHNY, CDR2 SVGAGI, per germline (reference sequence). The CDR3, as DNA: TGTGCCAGCACCCAGGGTTTTACTAATGAAAAACTGTTTTTT. This sequence encodes CASTQGFTNEKLFF.

The chain recombines TRBV6-2 or TRBV6-3 with TRBJ2-3, with TRBD2 as a possible D gene (5 bases). This CDR3 has 15 residues. The germline V and J ends were trimmed by 2 bases and 6 bases, with 15 bases remaining between them. The germline gives CDR1 MNHEY, CDR2 SVGEGT. CDR3 nucleotides: TGTGCCAGCAGTTACGGCGGTTCGGGGTCCGATACGCAGTATTTT. Translation gives CASSYGGSGSDTQYF.

In this sample, this clone turned up once. The J gene is TRBJ2-2, the V gene TRBV4-2; TRBD1 matches 7 bases. This CDR3 spans 15 amino acids. Germline V gene lookup returns CDR1 LGHNA and CDR2 YNFKEQ. V lost 10 bases to trimming and J lost 5 bases; unmatched junction nucleotides: 13. CDR3 amino acids: CATSPGTERTGELFF. DNA for the CDR3: TGTGCCACCTCCCCAGGGACAGAGAGGACCGGGGAGCTGTTTTTT.

CDR3 sequence (DNA): TGTGCCTGGAGTGTAAGCTCCCTAGGCGGGGAGCAGTTCTTC. Protein product: CAWSVSSLGGEQFF. This chain uses TRBV30 with TRBJ2-1, with TRBD2 as a possible D gene (5 bases). The CDR3 runs to 14 residues. Trimming removed 0 bases at V and 10 bases at J, with 16 bases between. The germline V gene encodes CDR1 GTSNPN and CDR2 SVGIG (reference sequence). Supplemented by reference TRBV30 and TRBJ2-1, the full variable domain reads SQTIHQWPATLVQPVGSPLSLECTVEGTSNPNLYWYRQAAGRGLQLLFYSVGIGQISSEVPQNLSASRPQDRQFILSSKKLLLSDSGFYLCAWSVSSLGGEQFFGPGTRLTVL.

V gene TRBV5-1 combines with J gene TRBJ1-1, with 8 bases aligning to TRBD1. Germline CDR1 SGHRS, CDR2 YFSETQ. The length of the CDR3 is 13 residues. J lost 6 bases, V lost 3 bases, and 4 bases had no gene match. The CDR3 reads CASSSRGQSEAFF. CDR3 DNA: TGCGCCAGCAGCTCCAGGGGGCAGTCTGAAGCTTTCTTT.

Only a few counts were recorded for this clone. The chain links TRBV5-1 to TRBJ1-1; 7 nucleotides align to TRBD1. CDR3 length: 14 residues. Germline trimming cut 3 bases from V and 0 bases from J; bases unmatched to any gene: 2. Germline values: CDR1 SGHRS, CDR2 YFSETQ. CDR3 DNA: TGCGCCAGCAGCTGGACAGGATTGAACACTGAAGCTTTCTTT. It encodes CASSWTGLNTEAFF.

The V call is TRBV5-8, the J call TRBJ1-5; 9 nucleotides align to TRBD1. The CDR3 runs 15 residues. Germline V gene lookup returns CDR1 SGHTS and CDR2 YDEGEE. The V and J ends lost 4 bases and 6 bases, in that order; junction bases with no gene match: 8. In nucleotides, the CDR3 is TGTGCCAGCAGCCGCCGGGACAGGGCTTTTCAGCCCCAGCATTTT. This translates into CASSRRDRAFQPQHF.

This clone was detected once. V is TRBV28 and J is TRBJ2-5, with a weak D call TRBD1 (6 bases). Trimming cost V 5 bases and J 4 bases, with 17 bases left between them. The CDR3 extends over 15 amino acids. From germline, CDR1 is MDHEN and CDR2 SYDVKM. The CDR3 loop is CASSTRYRVRETQYF. For the CDR3, the DNA is TGTGCCAGCAGTACGAGGTACAGGGTGCGAGAGACCCAGTACTTC. The full variable domain, completed using reference TRBV28 and TRBJ2-5, is DVKVTQSSRYLVKRTGEKVFLECVQDMDHENMFWYRQDPGLGLRLIYFSYDVKMKEKGDIPEGYSVSREKKERFSLILESASTNQTSMYLCASSTRYRVRETQYFGPGTRLLVL.

The V call is TRBV18, the J call TRBJ1-1; unclear D gene. The germline CDR1 and CDR2 sequences are KGHSH and LQKENI. The CDR3 extends over 16 amino acids. V was trimmed by 0 bases and J by 2 bases, leaving 13 bases between them. The CDR3 sequence: CASSPPSGGINTEAFF. CDR3 sequence (DNA): TGTGCCAGCTCACCACCGTCGGGAGGGATAAACACTGAAGCTTTCTTT.

The chain carries TRBV10-1 and TRBJ1-2; possibly TRBD1 for D (5 bases). Between the trimmed V and J ends, which lost 6 bases and 3 bases, there was a span of 11 bases. Germline V gene lookup returns CDR1 WNHNN and CDR2 SYGVQD (reference sequence). This CDR3 contains 13 residues. CDR3 DNA: TGCGCCAGCAGCCAGGGATTGGACTATGGCTACACCTTC. Amino acids: CASSQGLDYGYTF.

This clone occurred once. V is TRBV13 and J is TRBJ1-2; unclear D gene. This CDR3 contains 17 residues. V dropped 1 base and J dropped 0 bases, with 15 bases sitting between them. Germline V gene data show CDR1 as PRHDT and CDR2 as FYEKMQ (reference sequence). CDR3 nucleotide sequence: TGTGCCAGCAGCTTAGAATCCCCCGAACCAGCTAACTATGGCTACACCTTC. This codes for CASSLESPEPANYGYTF.